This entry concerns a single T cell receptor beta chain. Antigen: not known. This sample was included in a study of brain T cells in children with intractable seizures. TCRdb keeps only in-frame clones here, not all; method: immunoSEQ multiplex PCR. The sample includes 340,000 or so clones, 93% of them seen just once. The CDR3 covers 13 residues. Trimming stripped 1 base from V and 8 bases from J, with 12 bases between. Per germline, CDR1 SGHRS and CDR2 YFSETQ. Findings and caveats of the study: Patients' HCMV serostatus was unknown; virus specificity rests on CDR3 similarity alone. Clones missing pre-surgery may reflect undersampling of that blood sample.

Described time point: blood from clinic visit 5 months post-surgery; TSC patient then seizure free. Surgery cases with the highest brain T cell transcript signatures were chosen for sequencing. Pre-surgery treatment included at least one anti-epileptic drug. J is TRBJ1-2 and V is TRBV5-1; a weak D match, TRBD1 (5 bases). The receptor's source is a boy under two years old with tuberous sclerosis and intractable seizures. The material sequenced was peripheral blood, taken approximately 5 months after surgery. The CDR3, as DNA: TGCGCCAGCAGCTTGAGCCAGGGAAACGGCTACACCTTC. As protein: CASSLSQGNGYTF. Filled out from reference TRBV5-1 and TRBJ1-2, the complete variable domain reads KAGVTQTPRYLIKTRGQQVTLSCSPISGHRSVSWYQQTPGQGLQFLFEYFSETQRNKGNFPGRFSGRQFSNSRSEMNVSTLELGDSALYLCASSLSQGNGYTFGSGTRLTVV.